The clone carrying this T cell receptor (beta chain) was seen repeatedly, ten times or more. The antigen is not known. The data were obtained in a study of T cells after yellow fever vaccination. Overall study findings and caveats: The booster saw the reappearance of most primary-vaccination clones (approximately 97% CD4, 70% to 90% CD8). It was a small share of clonotypes that appeared in both CD4 and CD8 compartments.

5'RACE template switching generated TCR cDNA, adding a universal primer site and UMIs. TCRdb used MiXCR to reprocess the 5' RACE reads, holding one entry per CDR3 protein. The sample yields under 600,000 distinct CDR3 sequences, about 13% seen once. The CDR3 runs 14 residues. V was pared by 5 bases and J by 5 bases, with 13 bases between. The germline V gene encodes CDR1 SGHVS and CDR2 FNYEAQ. The rearrangement uses TRBV7-6 and TRBJ2-1; D tentatively fits TRBD1 or TRBD2 (5 bases each). Source: PBMCs, taken on the day of the yellow fever booster vaccination. This TCR derives from a man aged 25-45 years who received the YFV17D yellow fever vaccine. In DNA, the CDR3 is TGTGCCAGCAGCCCCTCCGGGACCCACAATGAGCAGTTCTTC. It specifies CASSPSGTHNEQFF.